Each of the 20 T cell receptor beta chains below was sequenced from the same sample in a study of human T cells and chemical hapten exposure. Described time point: pre-sensitization, week 0. Treatment meaning: therapeutic diphenylcyclopropenone sensitization with weekly scalp DPC. TCRdb passed the RACE reads through MiXCR, listing each CDR3 protein once. This sample has 240,000 or so distinct CDR3 sequences, with 7% to 10% found just once. The specimen was whole blood, collected in connection with sensitization to the hapten diphenylcyclopropenone (DPC). The receptors were sampled from a woman aged 40-49 years with alopecia areata. Some clones in this sample may be carry-over from other donors' samples.

In this sample, this clonotype turned up a few times. V gene TRBV29-1 combines with J gene TRBJ2-5, with TRBD1 matching over 7 bases. This CDR3 is built from 15 residues. V shed 5 bases and J 5 bases; nucleotides not matched to a gene: 14. Per germline, CDR1 SQVTM and CDR2 ANQGSEA. CDR3 region: CSVTKTGTARETQYF. The CDR3 DNA reads as TGCAGCGTTACAAAAACCGGGACAGCCAGGGAGACCCAGTACTTC. Based on the CDR3 plus reference TRBV29-1 and TRBJ2-5, the full variable domain is SAVISQKPSRDICQRGTSLTIQCQVDSQVTMMFWYRQQPGQSLTLIATANQGSEATYESGFVIDKFPISRPNLTFSTLTVSNMSPEDSSIYLCSVTKTGTARETQYFGPGTRLLVL.

This clonotype came up many times. The gene calls are TRBV29-1 and TRBJ2-2; D gene ambiguous. The CDR3 totals 13 residues. The germline gives CDR1 SQVTM, CDR2 ANQGSEA. Deletions cut 3 bases from V and 2 bases from J, with 7 bases between. The CDR3 DNA reads TGCAGCGTTGATGCGCGTAACACCGGGGAGCTGTTTTTT. This gives the protein CSVDARNTGELFF.

This clonotype was detected only a few times. The chain links TRBV3-1 to TRBJ2-5; no definite D call. The germline CDR1 and CDR2 sequences are LGHDT and YNNKEL (reference sequence). Trimming left V 0 bases short and J 6 bases short, with 5 bases between. This CDR3 spans 12 amino acids. Written as DNA, the CDR3 is TGTGCCAGCAGCCAAGACTCGAAGACCCAGTACTTC. It specifies CASSQDSKTQYF.

This rearrangement joins TRBV6-5 to TRBJ2-5; 9 nucleotides align to TRBD1. Germline loops: CDR1 MNHEY, CDR2 SVGAGI. This CDR3 has 17 amino acids. Unmatched junction bases numbered 11, after V lost 2 bases and J lost 4 bases. The chain's CDR3 is CASSYGGQGGHGETQYF. As DNA, the CDR3 is TGTGCCAGCAGTTACGGGGGACAGGGTGGACATGGAGAGACCCAGTACTTC.

This clonotype was counted only a few times. The V call is TRBV25-1, the J call TRBJ2-7; 14 bases are shared with TRBD2. Per the germline V gene, CDR1 is MGHDK and CDR2 is SYGVNS. CDR3 length equals 20 residues. V was pared by 4 bases and J by 5 bases, with 19 bases of the junction left unmatched. The CDR3 sequence is CASSGLGQPGLAGVAHEQYF. DNA for the CDR3: TGTGCCAGCAGTGGCCTGGGACAGCCGGGACTAGCGGGAGTAGCCCACGAGCAGTACTTC.

This clonotype was observed at least ten times. The rearrangement joins TRBV7-8 to TRBJ2-3, with no clear D. CDR1 and CDR2 (germline): SGHVS, FQNEAQ. V was clipped by 7 bases and J by 7 bases, with 9 bases between them. There are 11 residues in the CDR3. The CDR3: CASTLGNTQYF. CDR3 nucleotides: TGTGCCAGCACCCTTGGGAATACGCAGTATTTT.

A note on this clonotype: The junction differs from germline at one of its ends, possibly a read error. V gene TRBV12-3 or TRBV12-4 combines with J gene TRBJ2-7; the D gene is possibly TRBD1 (6 bases). The CDR3 is made up of 11 amino acids. In DNA form, the CDR3 reads TGTGCCAGCAGGGGGGCCTACAAGCAGTACTTC. Residues: CASRGAYKQYF.

CDR3 amino acids: CATNAGYGNTGELFF. The DNA for the CDR3 is TGTGCCACTAATGCGGGGTATGGGAACACCGGGGAGCTGTTTTTT. V is TRBV6-1 and J is TRBJ2-2, with D maybe TRBD2 (6 bases). The V and J ends lost 10 bases and 1 base respectively, with 16 bases between them. The germline gives CDR1 MNHNS, CDR2 SASEGT. The CDR3 length is 15 residues.

This clonotype came up many times. This chain links TRBV28 with TRBJ1-1; D is perhaps TRBD1 (5 bases). Germline V lookup: CDR1 MDHEN, CDR2 SYDVKM. This CDR3 has 14 residues. Trimming removed 6 bases at V and 4 bases at J, with 15 bases between. As DNA, the CDR3 is TGTGCCAGCAGCACTGCACAGGCCTTCACTGAAGCTTTCTTT. This encodes CASSTAQAFTEAFF.

The rearrangement links TRBV9 to TRBJ2-7, with 12 nucleotides matching TRBD1. The CDR3 totals 16 residues. The ends lost 4 bases at V and 5 bases at J; junction bases unmatched: 10. Per the germline V gene, CDR1 is SGDLS and CDR2 is YYNGEE. CDR3 sequence: CASSPRGTGGGDEQYF. The DNA for the CDR3 is TGTGCCAGCAGCCCGCGCGGGACAGGGGGCGGGGACGAGCAGTACTTC.

This clonotype was counted at least ten times. The chain is built from TRBV24-1 and TRBJ1-2; D is unresolved. Trimming removed 2 bases from V and 3 bases from J, with 9 bases in between. Germline V gene lookup returns CDR1 KGHDR and CDR2 SFDVKD. The CDR3 has 14 residues. CDR3 amino acids: CATSDSSDYYGYTF. For the CDR3, the DNA is TGTGCCACCAGTGATTCTTCGGACTACTATGGCTACACCTTC.

This chain links TRBV20-1 with TRBJ2-7, with TRBD1 matching 9 bases. The CDR3 spans 13 residues. The V segment lost 1 base and the J segment 6 bases; nucleotides outside the gene matches: 4. The germline CDR1 and CDR2 sequences are DFQATT and SNEGSKA (reference sequence). The CDR3 loop is CSARGGQGFEQYF. The CDR3 region has the DNA TGCAGTGCTAGAGGCGGACAGGGGTTCGAGCAGTACTTC.

This chain joins TRBV7-2 and TRBJ2-1, with 9 bases lining up with TRBD2. The ends lost 2 bases at V and 7 bases at J; junction bases unmatched: 6. This CDR3 is built from 15 residues. Germline CDR1 SGHTA, CDR2 FQGNSA. The CDR3 reads CASSLLAGQGNEQFF. CDR3 coding DNA: TGTGCCAGCAGCTTACTAGCGGGACAAGGAAATGAGCAGTTCTTC.

This clonotype has more than one count but fewer than ten. The chain couples TRBV2 to TRBJ1-2; TRBD1 matches 11 bases. The germline V gene encodes CDR1 SNHLY and CDR2 FYNNEI. Trimming removed 6 bases from V and 4 bases from J; junction bases left unmatched: 4. The CDR3 sequence is 14 residues long. The CDR3 sequence is CASSRTGGAYGYTF. DNA for the CDR3: TGTGCCAGCAGCAGGACAGGGGGCGCCTATGGCTACACCTTC.

The V gene is TRBV4-2, the J gene TRBJ1-6; tentatively, D is TRBD1 (6 bases). V was cut by 2 bases and J by 10 bases, with 15 bases left in between. The CDR3 consists of 15 residues. Germline assignment: CDR1 LGHNA and CDR2 YNFKEQ. CDR3 residues: CASSQPGTIGSPLHF. The CDR3 DNA reads as TGTGCCAGCAGCCAACCCGGGACAATCGGCTCACCCCTCCACTTT.

This clonotype has more than one count but fewer than ten. The gene calls are TRBV7-2 and TRBJ2-5, with 10 nucleotides matching TRBD1. V was pared by 1 base and J by 3 bases, with 2 bases of the junction left unmatched. The CDR3 sequence is 15 residues long. From germline, CDR1 is SGHTA and CDR2 FQGNSA. The CDR3 bases are TGTGCCAGCAGCTTAGGAGGGACAGGGGAAGAGACCCAGTACTTC. It specifies CASSLGGTGEETQYF.

This chain's CDR3 is CASSYYPSGITYEQYF. The DNA for the CDR3 is TGTGCCAGCAGTTATTATCCTAGCGGGATTACCTACGAGCAGTACTTC. The chain combines TRBV6-2 or TRBV6-3 with TRBJ2-7; TRBD2 matches 9 bases. CDR1 MNHEY and CDR2 SVGEGT come from the germline V gene. This CDR3 spans 16 amino acids. V shed 3 bases and J 2 bases; nucleotides not matched to a gene: 8.

The chain joins TRBV7-2 to TRBJ1-2, with D tentatively TRBD1 (5 bases). V lost 3 bases to trimming and J lost 8 bases, with 13 bases between them. There are 13 residues in the CDR3. Germline V CDR1 and CDR2: SGHTA, FQGNSA. The CDR3 DNA is TGTGCCAGCAGCTTCACAGGAGCTAGAGGCTACACCTTC. The encoded protein is CASSFTGARGYTF.

The V gene is TRBV28, the J gene TRBJ2-7, with 10 bases fitting TRBD1. The trim removed 3 bases at V and 4 bases at J, leaving 6 bases unmatched. This CDR3 contains 15 residues. Germline CDR1 and CDR2: MDHEN and SYDVKM. CDR3 residues: CASSFPSGQGYEQYF. The CDR3 nucleotides are TGTGCCAGCAGTTTCCCCTCGGGACAGGGGTACGAGCAGTACTTC. The entire variable domain, with the rest obtained from reference TRBV28 and TRBJ2-7, is as follows: DVKVTQSSRYLVKRTGEKVFLECVQDMDHENMFWYRQDPGLGLRLIYFSYDVKMKEKGDIPEGYSVSREKKERFSLILESASTNQTSMYLCASSFPSGQGYEQYFGPGTRLTVT.

With regard to this clonotype: Here the CDR3 omits its conserved ending phenylalanine or tryptophan, so a read error is the likely source. The V and J genes are TRBV28 and TRBJ1-1; no reliable D call. Trimming took 2 bases from V and 0 from J, leaving 1 base between them. The CDR3 spans 12 residues. From germline, CDR1 is MDHEN and CDR2 SYDVKM. CDR3 in amino acids: CASSLMNTEAFL. DNA of the CDR3: TGTGCCAGCAGTTTAATGAACACTGAAGCTTTCTTA.